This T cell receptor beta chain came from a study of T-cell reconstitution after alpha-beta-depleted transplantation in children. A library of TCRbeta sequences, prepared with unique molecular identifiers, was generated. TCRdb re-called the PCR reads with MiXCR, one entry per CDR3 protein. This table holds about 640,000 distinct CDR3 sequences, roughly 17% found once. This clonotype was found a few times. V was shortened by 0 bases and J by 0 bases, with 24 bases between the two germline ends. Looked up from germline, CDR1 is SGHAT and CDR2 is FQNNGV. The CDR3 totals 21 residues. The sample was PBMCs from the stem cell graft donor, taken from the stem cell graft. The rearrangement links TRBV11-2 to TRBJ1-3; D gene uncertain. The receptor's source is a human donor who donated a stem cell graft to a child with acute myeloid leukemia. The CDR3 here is CASSLDVWSLTLPPSGNTIYF. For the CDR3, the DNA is TGTGCCAGCAGCTTAGATGTTTGGAGCCTTACCCTTCCTCCCTCTGGAAACACCATATATTTT.